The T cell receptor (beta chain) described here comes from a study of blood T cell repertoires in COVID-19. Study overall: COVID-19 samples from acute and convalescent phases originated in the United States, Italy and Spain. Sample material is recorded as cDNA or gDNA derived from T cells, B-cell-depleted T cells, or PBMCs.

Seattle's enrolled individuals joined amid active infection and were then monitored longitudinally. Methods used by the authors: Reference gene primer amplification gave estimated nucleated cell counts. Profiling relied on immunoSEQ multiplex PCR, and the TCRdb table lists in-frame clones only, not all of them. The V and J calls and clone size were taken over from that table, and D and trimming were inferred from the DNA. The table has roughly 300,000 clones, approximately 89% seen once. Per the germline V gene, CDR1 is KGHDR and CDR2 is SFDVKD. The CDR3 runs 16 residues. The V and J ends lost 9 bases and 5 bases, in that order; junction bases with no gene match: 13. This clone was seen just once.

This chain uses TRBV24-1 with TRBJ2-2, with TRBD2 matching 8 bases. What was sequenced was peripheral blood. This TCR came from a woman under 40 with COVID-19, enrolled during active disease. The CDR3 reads CATASVREGLTGELFF. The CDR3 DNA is TGTGCCACCGCTAGCGTTCGGGAGGGCCTGACCGGGGAGCTGTTTTTT.